What follows are 20 T cell receptor beta chains derived from one specimen sequenced in a study of cytomegalovirus exposure and HLA in healthy donors. Researchers ran the PCR with 60 Vbeta and 13 Jbeta primers. Here immunoSEQ multiplex PCR was the method, and the copy in TCRdb shows in-frame clones only, minus some. The data show about 160,000 clones, 82% seen once. Sample: PBMCs. These receptors originate from a girl aged 2 to 10 in good health and CMV-seropositive.

DNA for the CDR3: TGTGCCAGCAGCCAGGTTCGACTAGCGGGACCCATCATTCCAAATGAGCAGTTCTTC. It codes for CASSQVRLAGPIIPNEQFF. The V call is TRBV14, the J call TRBJ2-1; 11 bases agree with TRBD2. Germline assignment: CDR1 SGHDN and CDR2 FVKESK. There are 19 residues in the CDR3. V dropped 3 bases and J dropped 7; count of bases not matched to a gene: 17.

The chain combines TRBV5-1 with TRBJ1-1; D is undetermined. CDR3 length: 15 amino acids. V gave up 4 bases and J gave up 2 bases, with 15 bases separating them. Per the germline V gene, CDR1 is SGHRS and CDR2 is YFSETQ. In DNA form, the CDR3 reads TGCGCCAGCAGCCACTTGGGCTCAGGAAACACTGAAGCTTTCTTT. This codes for CASSHLGSGNTEAFF.

V gene TRBV19 combines with J gene TRBJ2-7; 13 nucleotides line up with TRBD2. CDR3 size: 15 residues. Germline V gene data show CDR1 as LNHDA and CDR2 as SQIVND (reference sequence). V trimming: 4 bases; J trimming: 4 bases; junction bases outside the gene matches: 4. The CDR3 loop reads CASSKLAGGTYEQYF. CDR3 bases: TGTGCCAGTAGTAAACTAGCGGGAGGGACGTACGAGCAGTACTTC.

J is TRBJ1-5 and V is TRBV30; D possibly corresponds to TRBD1 (5 bases). Germline values: CDR1 GTSNPN, CDR2 SVGIG (reference sequence). The CDR3 covers 14 residues. The V gene lost 2 bases and the J gene lost 4 bases, with 12 bases spanning the gap. CDR3 bases: TGTGCCTGGAGTCCCAGACAGTTTAATCAGCCCCAGCATTTT. The encoded protein is CAWSPRQFNQPQHF.

This clone was counted only a few times. J is TRBJ2-1 and V is TRBV6-6, with 9 bases identical to TRBD1. Unmatched junction bases numbered 8, after V lost 7 bases and J lost 4 bases. The CDR3 is made up of 15 amino acids. Per the germline V gene, CDR1 is MNHNY and CDR2 is SVGAGI (reference sequence). The CDR3 loop is CASTSPGQGYNEQFF. Here the CDR3 DNA reads TGTGCCAGCACCTCACCGGGACAGGGTTACAATGAGCAGTTCTTC.

The chain is built from TRBV29-1 and TRBJ2-2; 9 bases agree with TRBD1. CDR1 is SQVTM and CDR2 is ANQGSEA in the germline V gene. J was trimmed by 6 bases and V by 7 bases; bases with no gene match: 9. The CDR3 is made up of 14 amino acids. DNA of the CDR3: TGCAGCGCCCTAGGGGGACAGGGCGCCGGGGAGCTGTTTTTT. Encoded protein: CSALGGQGAGELFF.

The rearrangement joins TRBV6-5 to TRBJ2-7, with 9 positions matching TRBD1. CDR3 length: 15 amino acids. Losses at the gene ends were 6 bases for V and 6 bases for J; bases not matched to a gene: 12. CDR1 and CDR2 (germline): MNHEY, SVGAGI. CDR3 in amino acids: CASRRNIQGAGEQYF. Here the CDR3 DNA reads TGTGCCAGCAGAAGGAACATACAGGGGGCAGGCGAGCAGTACTTC.

This chain joins TRBV30 and TRBJ1-5; no reliable D call. Trimming shortened V by 5 bases and J by 4 bases, and 12 bases separated the two germline ends. This CDR3 is built from 13 residues. Per germline, CDR1 GTSNPN and CDR2 SVGIG (reference sequence). The CDR3: CAWGGLSNQPQHF. CDR3 sequence (DNA): TGTGCCTGGGGCGGACTTTCTAATCAGCCCCAGCATTTT. Looking up the rest from reference TRBV30 and TRBJ1-5 gives the full variable domain: SQTIHQWPATLVQPVGSPLSLECTVEGTSNPNLYWYRQAAGRGLQLLFYSVGIGQISSEVPQNLSASRPQDRQFILSSKKLLLSDSGFYLCAWGGLSNQPQHFGDGTRLSIL.

This sequence joins TRBV29-1 and TRBJ2-7; 10 bases map to TRBD1. The V and J ends lost 8 bases and 7 bases, in that order; junction bases with no gene match: 8. Germline V lookup: CDR1 SQVTM, CDR2 ANQGSEA. The CDR3 is 12 amino acids. The CDR3 protein is CSTGDRGREQYF. As DNA, the CDR3 is TGCAGCACTGGGGACAGGGGAAGGGAGCAGTACTTC.

This clone was found a few times. The chain employs TRBV9 and TRBJ2-5; D possibly corresponds to TRBD2 (5 bases). V shed 0 bases and J shed 5 bases, with 8 bases lying between them. The CDR3 length is 13 residues. Germline V gives CDR1 SGDLS, CDR2 YYNGEE. In nucleotides, the CDR3 is TGTGCCAGCAGCGTAGGCCCGGGGGAGACCCAGTACTTC. Amino acid sequence: CASSVGPGETQYF.

The chain carries TRBV15 and TRBJ2-5, with 9 positions matching TRBD1. Germline loops: CDR1 LNHNV, CDR2 YYDKDF (reference sequence). V trimming: 1 base; J trimming: 2 bases; junction bases outside the gene matches: 5. The CDR3 length is 16 residues. In DNA, the CDR3 is TGTGCCACCAGCAGAGTCTTAGACAGGGGGCAAGAGACCCAGTACTTC. Its translation: CATSRVLDRGQETQYF.

With respect to this clone: In the same sample, other DNA sequences code for this CDR3. The chain carries TRBV27 and TRBJ2-3, with D unclear. The CDR3 loop spans 13 amino acids. The germline V and J ends were trimmed by 6 bases and 0 bases, with 7 bases remaining between them. Looked up from germline, CDR1 is MNHEY and CDR2 is SMNVEV (reference sequence). CDR3 coding DNA: TGTGCCAGCAGCCTACTTAGCACAGATACGCAGTATTTT. This gives the protein CASSLLSTDTQYF.

V is TRBV28 and J is TRBJ1-1, with TRBD1 matching over 12 bases. Germline loops: CDR1 MDHEN, CDR2 SYDVKM. CDR3 size: 17 residues. V shed 4 bases, J shed 4 bases, and the junction held 10 bases outside the gene matches. CDR3 region: CASSSEGTGGGSTEAFF. Written as DNA, the CDR3 is TGTGCCAGCAGTTCGGAGGGGACAGGGGGCGGGAGCACTGAAGCTTTCTTT.

The chain uses TRBV4-1 and TRBJ2-2; TRBD1 aligns across 7 bases. V shed 1 base, J shed 2 bases, and the junction held 7 bases outside the gene matches. The germline CDR1 and CDR2 sequences are MGHRA and YSYEKL. The CDR3 is 17 amino acids. This chain's CDR3 is CASSQVKGASNTGELFF. CDR3 DNA: TGCGCCAGCAGCCAAGTTAAGGGGGCGAGTAACACCGGGGAGCTGTTTTTT.

The rearrangement links TRBV25-1 to TRBJ1-5, with TRBD1 as a possible D gene (5 bases). The CDR3 totals 16 residues. Trimming shortened V by 3 bases and J by 4 bases, and 16 bases separated the two germline ends. CDR1 and CDR2 (germline): MGHDK, SYGVNS. The CDR3 DNA reads as TGTGCCAGCAGTGAGGGGAGGACGGGGGAAAATCAGCCCCAGCATTTT. Its translation is CASSEGRTGENQPQHF.

The V gene is TRBV9, the J gene TRBJ1-3; 7 bases are a match to TRBD1. The CDR3 runs to 15 residues. Germline CDR1 SGDLS, CDR2 YYNGEE. Trimming took 4 bases from V and 6 from J; bases not matched to a gene: 10. The CDR3 is CASSKSGGAPNTIYF. The CDR3 DNA is TGTGCCAGCAGCAAATCAGGGGGTGCCCCAAACACCATATATTTT. Combining the CDR3 with reference TRBV9 and TRBJ1-3 gives the whole variable domain DSGVTQTPKHLITATGQRVTLRCSPRSGDLSVYWYQQSLDQGLQFLIQYYNGEERAKGNILERFSAQQFPDLHSELNLSSLELGDSALYFCASSKSGGAPNTIYFGEGSWLTVV.

V usage is TRBV2 and J usage is TRBJ2-3, with D tentatively TRBD2 (6 bases). The ends were cut back, 4 bases at V and 11 bases at J, with 19 bases in the middle. Germline V gene sequence: CDR1 SNHLY, CDR2 FYNNEI. The CDR3 is 14 amino acids. In nucleotides, the CDR3 is TGTGCCAGCAGTGGCTCTGGTAGCGGCTTAGGGCAGTATTTT. It codes for CASSGSGSGLGQYF.

The chain combines TRBV27 with TRBJ2-7; 8 bases match TRBD1. J was trimmed by 6 bases and V by 6 bases; bases with no gene match: 10. Germline values: CDR1 MNHEY, CDR2 SMNVEV (reference sequence). The CDR3 is 14 residues long. For the CDR3, the DNA is TGTGCCAGCAGCAAGGGCAGGGGGCGCAGCGAGCAGTACTTC. Residues: CASSKGRGRSEQYF.

The chain recombines TRBV5-4 with TRBJ2-7; TRBD2 matches 7 bases. Per germline, CDR1 SGHNT and CDR2 YYREEE (reference sequence). V dropped 3 bases and J dropped 3; count of bases not matched to a gene: 12. The CDR3 length is 16 residues. The CDR3 reads CASSSATSDLNYEQYF. CDR3 nucleotide sequence: TGTGCCAGCAGCTCGGCTACTAGCGACCTAAACTACGAGCAGTACTTC.

The chain links TRBV19 to TRBJ2-2, with TRBD1 as a possible D gene (5 bases). This CDR3 is built from 15 residues. Germline V gives CDR1 LNHDA, CDR2 SQIVND (reference sequence). V dropped 2 bases and J dropped 3 bases, with 10 bases sitting between them. The CDR3 DNA reads as TGTGCCAGTAGTATAAGGGGCCAGTACACCGGGGAGCTGTTTTTT. Protein sequence: CASSIRGQYTGELFF.